This TCR beta chain was documented in a study of T cell responses to AZD1222 COVID-19 vaccine. Trimming cost V 0 bases and J 3 bases, with 7 bases left between them. Germline CDR1 is SGHNT and CDR2 is YYREEE (reference sequence). The CDR3 has 14 residues. TCRdb keeps only in-frame clones here, not all; method: immunoSEQ multiplex PCR. The sample holds fewer than 85,000 clones, about nine tenths seen once. Comment on this clone: Its antigen is not known.

Study-level findings and limits: Donors were chiefly white British, with a greater number of females, and clonal diversity was perhaps underestimated.

This receptor was taken from an adult in good health. This specimen was peripheral blood, taken on day 0 of AZD1222 vaccination. This chain links TRBV5-4 with TRBJ2-1, with a tentative D call TRBD2 (6 bases). Written as DNA, the CDR3 is TGTGCCAGCAGCTTGGCGGGAGTCTACAATGAGCAGTTCTTC. This translates into CASSLAGVYNEQFF.